The TCR beta chain under discussion was sequenced for a study of T cell responses to AZD1222 COVID-19 vaccine. The study's findings and limits: Unmutated regions of variants are reportedly targeted by nearly half of spike-specific TCRs.

Data came from immunoSEQ multiplex PCR; TCRdb stores just in-frame clones and leaves some out. The data show roughly 160,000 clones, about 88% seen once. Concerning this clone: Its antigen remains unidentified.

J lost 11 bases, V lost 3 bases, and 4 bases had no gene match. The CDR3 is 12 amino acids. From germline, CDR1 is SGHKS and CDR2 YYEKEE (reference sequence). This TCR was sampled from an adult in good health. The chain recombines TRBV5-5 with TRBJ1-2; 10 nucleotides line up with TRBD1. This material consisted of peripheral blood, taken on day 0 of AZD1222 vaccination. CDR3 protein: CASSSWTGGYTF. The DNA of the CDR3 is TGTGCCAGCAGCTCTTGGACAGGGGGTTACACCTTC.